This T cell receptor (beta chain) was found in a study of control samples from healthy donors and cancer patients. Repertoires were generated with immunoSEQ multiplex PCR, while TCRdb's copy carries only in-frame clones and drops some. The sample includes over 65,000 clones, roughly 92% of them seen just once. The trim removed 2 bases at V and 7 bases at J, leaving 7 bases unmatched. The CDR3 contains 14 residues. CDR1 MDHEN and CDR2 SYDVKM come from the germline V gene. Specimen: blood. The TCR sequence derives from a woman aged 35 to 49 in good health. This rearrangement joins TRBV28 to TRBJ1-2, with TRBD1 identical over 7 bases. The CDR3 sequence: CASSLDGQEGGYTF. In DNA, the CDR3 is TGTGCCAGCAGTTTAGACGGACAGGAAGGTGGCTACACCTTC.